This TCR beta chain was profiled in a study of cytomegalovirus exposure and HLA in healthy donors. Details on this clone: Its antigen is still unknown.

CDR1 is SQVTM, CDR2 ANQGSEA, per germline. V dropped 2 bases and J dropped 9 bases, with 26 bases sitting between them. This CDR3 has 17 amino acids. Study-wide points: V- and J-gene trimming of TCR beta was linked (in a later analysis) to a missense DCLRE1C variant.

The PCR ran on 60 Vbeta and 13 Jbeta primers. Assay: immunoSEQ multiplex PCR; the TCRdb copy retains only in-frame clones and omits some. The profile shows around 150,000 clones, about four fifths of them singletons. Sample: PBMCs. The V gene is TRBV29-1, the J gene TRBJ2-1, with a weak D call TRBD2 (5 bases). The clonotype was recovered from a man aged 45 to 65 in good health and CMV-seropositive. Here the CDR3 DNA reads TGCAGCGTTGAAAATAGGATTCGGCCGAGGGAGTTCTGTGAGCAGTTCTTC. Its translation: CSVENRIRPREFCEQFF.